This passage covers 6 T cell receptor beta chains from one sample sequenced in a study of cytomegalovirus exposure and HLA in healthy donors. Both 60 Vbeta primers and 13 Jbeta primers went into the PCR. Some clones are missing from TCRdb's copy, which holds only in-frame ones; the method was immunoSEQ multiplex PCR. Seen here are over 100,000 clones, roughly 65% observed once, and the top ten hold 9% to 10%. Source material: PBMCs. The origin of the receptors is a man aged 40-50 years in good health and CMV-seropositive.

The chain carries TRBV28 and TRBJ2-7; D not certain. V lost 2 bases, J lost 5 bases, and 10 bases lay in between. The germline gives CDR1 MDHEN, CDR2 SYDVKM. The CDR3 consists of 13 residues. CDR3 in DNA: TGTGCCAGCAGTTTACGACAAAGAGACGAGCAGTACTTC. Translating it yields CASSLRQRDEQYF.

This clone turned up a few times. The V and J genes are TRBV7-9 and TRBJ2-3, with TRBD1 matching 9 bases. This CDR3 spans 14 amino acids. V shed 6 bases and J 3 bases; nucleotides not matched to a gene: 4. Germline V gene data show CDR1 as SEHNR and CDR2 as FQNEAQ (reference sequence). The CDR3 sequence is CASRTGQGTDTQYF. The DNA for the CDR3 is TGTGCCAGCAGAACGGGACAGGGAACAGATACGCAGTATTTT.

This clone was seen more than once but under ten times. The CDR3 DNA follows: TGCAGCGTTGTGCTAGCGGGAGTGCTCGAGCAGTACTTC. Translated, it gives CSVVLAGVLEQYF. The V gene is TRBV29-1, the J gene TRBJ2-7; 10 nucleotides line up with TRBD2. This CDR3 spans 13 amino acids. The germline gives CDR1 SQVTM, CDR2 ANQGSEA. J was trimmed by 6 bases and V by 4 bases; bases with no gene match: 6.

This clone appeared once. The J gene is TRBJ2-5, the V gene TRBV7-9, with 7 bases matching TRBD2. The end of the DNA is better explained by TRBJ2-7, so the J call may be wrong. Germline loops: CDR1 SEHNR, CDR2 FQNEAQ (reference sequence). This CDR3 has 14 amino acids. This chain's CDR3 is CASSPLGGRNEQYF. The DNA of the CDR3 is TGTGCCAGCAGCCCCCTCGGGGGGAGGAACGAGCAGTACTTC.

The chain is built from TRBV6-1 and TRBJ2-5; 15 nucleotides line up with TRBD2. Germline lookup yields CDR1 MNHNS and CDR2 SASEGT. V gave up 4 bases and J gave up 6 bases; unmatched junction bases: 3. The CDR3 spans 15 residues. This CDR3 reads CASSGGLAGGKTQYF. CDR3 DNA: TGTGCCAGCAGTGGGGGACTAGCGGGAGGAAAGACCCAGTACTTC.

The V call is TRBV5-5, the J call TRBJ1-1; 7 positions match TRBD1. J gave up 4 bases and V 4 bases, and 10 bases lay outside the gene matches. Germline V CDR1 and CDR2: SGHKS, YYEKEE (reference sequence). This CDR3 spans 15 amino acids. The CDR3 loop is CASSLWAGGGTEAFF. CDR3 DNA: TGTGCCAGCAGCCTCTGGGCAGGGGGAGGCACTGAAGCTTTCTTT.